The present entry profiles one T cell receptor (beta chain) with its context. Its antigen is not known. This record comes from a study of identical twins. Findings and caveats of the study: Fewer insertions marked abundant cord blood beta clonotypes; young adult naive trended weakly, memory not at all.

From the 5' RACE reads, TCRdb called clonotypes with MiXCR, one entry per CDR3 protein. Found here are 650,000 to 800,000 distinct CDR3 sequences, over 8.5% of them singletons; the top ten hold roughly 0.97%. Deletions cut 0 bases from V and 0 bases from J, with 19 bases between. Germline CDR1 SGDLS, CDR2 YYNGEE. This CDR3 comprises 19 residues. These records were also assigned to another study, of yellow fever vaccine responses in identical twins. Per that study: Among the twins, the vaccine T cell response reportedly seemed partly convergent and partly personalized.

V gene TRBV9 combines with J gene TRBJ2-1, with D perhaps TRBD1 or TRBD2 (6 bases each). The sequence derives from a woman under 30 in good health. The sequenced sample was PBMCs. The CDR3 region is CASSVDDGGLLSSYNEQFF. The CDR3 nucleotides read TGTGCCAGCAGCGTAGATGATGGGGGGCTCTTAAGCTCCTACAATGAGCAGTTCTTC.